This record covers a single T cell receptor beta chain. Produced via immunoSEQ multiplex PCR; TCRdb's table is partial and in-frame only. The table shows around 130,000 clones, with 88% occurring only once. This specimen comes from a study of control samples from healthy donors and cancer patients. CDR3 size: 14 residues. V gave up 3 bases and J gave up 5 bases, with 15 bases separating them. Germline CDR1 is SGHRS and CDR2 is YFSETQ. Material for sequencing was blood. The V gene is TRBV5-1, the J gene TRBJ2-7, with D unresolved. This TCR was recovered from a man between 50 and 59 years old in good health. This CDR3 is CASSSGLRANEQYF. In DNA, the CDR3 is TGCGCCAGCAGCTCGGGCCTAAGGGCGAACGAGCAGTACTTC.